This T cell receptor (beta chain) came from a study of beta chain features in type 1 diabetes (dated 2018 in TCRdb). About the study as a whole: No differences in mean age, gender distribution, total cell number or subset yield were found between patients and healthy donors. Across all samples, 107,917,701 sorted cells were examined, and cell number per subset correlated strongly with RNA yield. The study compared TCRB repertoires of sorted circulating CD4+ T cell subsets between recently diagnosed type 1 diabetes patients and matched healthy donors. Naive and central memory subsets were obtained from all 30 or so donors, but regulatory and stem cell-like memory subsets were isolated from only 8 patients and 8 healthy donors. Study-level results and caveats: Naive, central memory and regulatory TCRB repertoires appeared to be more alike among patients than among healthy donors. Shorter templates might have been favored by PCR, but patient and control samples were amplified and corrected together, so both groups would have been affected equally by any skew. A moderate but significant shortening of TCRB CDR3 length was observed in type 1 diabetes patients in all four CD4+ subsets. Because cDNA was sequenced instead of genomic DNA, activated cells with high expression could be over-represented, although the groups did not differ in activation or CD3 levels. Only small numbers of individuals were included in the HLA sub-analyses, which left unresolved whether HLA type had any influence on TCRB rearrangement. Fewer insertions and more nucleotide deletions at VDJ recombination sites were observed in patients with type 1 diabetes, implying thymic rearrangement abnormalities.

The entire isolated RNA was reverse transcribed using the High Capacity cDNA Reverse Transcription Kit, and thus expressed TCRB transcripts were sequenced. Naive, central memory and regulatory T cell samples underwent deep immunoSEQ sequencing, averaging about 3.3 million total reads per sample. After sorted cells were lysed in RLT buffer, RNA was extracted with DNase-treated RNeasy Micro or Mini kits, with the choice depending on cell number. To prevent cross-contamination, every cell subset was processed on its own, while patient and healthy donor samples were processed together. The immunoSEQ multiplex PCR was used to amplify TCRB sequences from cDNA, yielding 87-bp fragments that span the CDR3 region. Amplicons were sequenced on the Illumina HiSeq platform. The original methods were these. PCR bias was corrected computationally using synthetic template baselines, and reads within Hamming distance 2 were collapsed, with unmergeable singletons discarded. By aligning reads against IMGT, V, D and J genes, CDR3 length, and insertions or deletions at six rearrangement sites were assigned. Clonotype counts were normalized to sorted cell number within each subset before computing true diversity and Gini coefficients with the tcR R package. The overlap coefficient, calculated on TCRB nucleotide sequences, was used to quantify repertoire sharing. Entries here come from immuneACCESS through TCRdb and include only in-frame sequences with V and J called. Some clones fail to appear in such tables; in the studies checked, an unresolved V gene covers under half of the shortfall, and the cause of the remainder is unknown. V and J calls and clone size are those listed in that table; D and trimming were worked out from the DNA. The sample table holds around 200,000 clones, of which about an eighth were seen once. The ten largest clones represent 0.62% of the sample.

This clone was counted only a few times. Its antigen is still unknown. The record has no base qualities; no much larger clone is one base away. A single peripheral blood draw of approximately 0.11 L on average was collected from each donor into heparinised tubes. Naive, central memory, regulatory and stem cell-like memory CD4+ T cells were sorted on a BD FACSAria II using a panel including CD45RO, CCR7, CD25, CD127, CD95 and CD27. All sorted populations exceeded 95% purity. PBMCs were isolated immediately by Lymphoprep density gradient centrifugation and stained directly without culture. To minimize batch effects, samples were stained and sorted in pairs, one healthy donor with one patient per experiment. The CDR3 numbers 12 residues from cysteine through phenylalanine. Only CDR3 DNA remains: 36 bases, in frame from the first base. V lost 4 bases and J lost 4 bases; the stretch between them is 8 bases long. The germline V gene gives CDR1 as SQVTM and CDR2 as ANQGSEA.

The TCR sequence derives from a woman under 30 in good health. Sequenced sample: central memory CD4+ T cells from blood. The chain is encoded by TRBV29-1 joined to TRBJ1-5, with the identity of the D gene unclear. The DNA reads TGCAGCGTTGCCAGTTTTAATCAGCCCCAGCATTTT. Its protein reads: CSVASFNQPQHF. Supplemented by the reference TRBV29-1 and TRBJ1-5 proteins around the CDR3, the complete variable domain is SAVISQKPSRDICQRGTSLTIQCQVDSQVTMMFWYRQQPGQSLTLIATANQGSEATYESGFVIDKFPISRPNLTFSTLTVSNMSPEDSSIYLCSVASFNQPQHFGDGTRLSIL.